A selection of T cell receptor beta chains follows, all from one sample in a study of technical replicates of blood from a few donors. Clones were read by immunoSEQ multiplex PCR, and TCRdb kept only the in-frame ones, dropping some. The repertoire includes about 83,000 clones, approximately 92% of them detected once, and about 0.27% sits in the top ten. Sequences were obtained from T cells isolated from PBMCs. The receptors were sampled from a human donor in good health. CDR3s include the opening cysteine and the closing phenylalanine or tryptophan. D genes are given only for firm matches.

J | V | D | DNA | CDR3
TRBJ1-1 | TRBV7-9 | - | TGTGCCAGCAGCGTCTCGGGAACTGAAGCTTTCTTT | CASSVSGTEAFF
TRBJ2-1 | TRBV7-2 | TRBD2 | TGTGCCAGCAGGGGAGTAGCGGGGACCTACTTGGATGAGCAGTTCTTC | CASRGVAGTYLDEQFF
TRBJ1-1 | TRBV19 | - | TGTGCCAGTATGAAGGTCCGTGATGGTATCAGGGGGAACACTGAAGCTTTCTTT | CASMKVRDGIRGNTEAFF
TRBJ1-5 | TRBV19 | TRBD1 | TGTGCCAGTAGCTATGCGAACAGGGGGGTGAGCAATCAGCCCCAGCATTTT | CASSYANRGVSNQPQHF
TRBJ1-4 | TRBV30 | - | TGTGCCTGGGGGCAAAAGCCTAATGAAAAACTGTTTTTT | CAWGQKPNEKLFF
TRBJ1-1 | TRBV10-3 | - | TGTGCCACCCCGGTCGGACAGATCCCTTTGGGCACTGAAGCTTTCTTT | CATPVGQIPLGTEAFF
TRBJ1-4 | TRBV28 | TRBD1 | TGTGCCAGCAGCACAACAGGGGGCCGAAAACTGTTTTTT | CASSTTGGRKLFF
TRBJ1-1 | TRBV11-3 | TRBD1 | TGTGCCAGCAGCTACTCCACCTTGACAGGGGTAACTGAAGCTTTCTTT | CASSYSTLTGVTEAFF
TRBJ2-1 | TRBV11-1 | TRBD2 | TGTGCCAGCAGGGGGGGACTAGCGGGGGAGTACAATGAGCAGTTCTTC | CASRGGLAGEYNEQFF
TRBJ2-1 | TRBV4-1 | TRBD1 | TGCGCCAGCAGCCAAGACGAGGGGGCGGATGAGCAGTTCTTC | CASSQDEGADEQFF
TRBJ2-7 | TRBV7-9 | - | TGTGCCAGCAGCGGCGGGACTGAAACCTACGAGCAGTACTTC | CASSGGTETYEQYF